This TCR beta chain was documented in a study of cytomegalovirus exposure and HLA in healthy donors. Findings and caveats of the study: Equally common other TCR beta chains were less clonally expanded than HLA-associated ones, a later analysis found. Many donors carried some public TCRs, although rarity characterized most TCR sequences. Earlier analysis yielded a pattern in which most TCR beta V segments were productive about 90% or about 30% of the time.

Healthy bone marrow donors supplied every sample. It was with 60 Vbeta and 13 Jbeta primers that the PCR ran. Using immunoSEQ multiplex PCR, the repertoire was profiled, and TCRdb retains in-frame clones only, with some absent. The sample has 130,000 or so clones; 80% are singletons. Regarding this clone: The antigen remains undetermined.

The germline V gene has CDR1 SGHRS and CDR2 YFSETQ. The CDR3 spans 16 residues. V trimming: 4 bases; J trimming: 1 base; junction bases outside the gene matches: 10. V is TRBV5-1 and J is TRBJ1-1; 7 positions agree with TRBD1. The receptor's source is a man aged 25-45 years in good health and CMV-seronegative. Sample: PBMCs. CDR3 in amino acids: CASSPGQLSPNTEAFF. DNA of the CDR3: TGCGCCAGCAGCCCGGGACAGCTTAGTCCGAACACTGAAGCTTTCTTT. The full variable domain, rest sourced from reference TRBV5-1 and TRBJ1-1, is KAGVTQTPRYLIKTRGQQVTLSCSPISGHRSVSWYQQTPGQGLQFLFEYFSETQRNKGNFPGRFSGRQFSNSRSEMNVSTLELGDSALYLCASSPGQLSPNTEAFFGQGTRLTVV.